This T cell receptor beta chain was documented in a study of T cell responses to AZD1222 COVID-19 vaccine. As regards this clone: Antigen: not known.

Some clones are missing from TCRdb's copy, which holds only in-frame ones; the method was immunoSEQ multiplex PCR. This repertoire shows 95,000 to 130,000 clones, 92% found once; its top ten account for roughly 1.4%. Germline V gives CDR1 SGHTA, CDR2 FQGTGA. There are 16 residues in the CDR3. The V gene lost 0 bases and the J gene lost 4 bases, with 12 bases spanning the gap. General study points: The donor cohort was predominantly white British with a female majority, and clonal diversity may have been underestimated. Spike-specific TCR breadth and depth were elevated following two AZD1222 doses.

This chain uses TRBV7-3 with TRBJ2-2; D not certain. The sample in question was peripheral blood, obtained 28 days after the second AZD1222 dose. The origin of this receptor is an adult who received the AZD1222 COVID-19 vaccine. In DNA form, the CDR3 reads TGTGCCAGCAGCTTAACTAGTTCGCGAGGCACCGGGGAGCTGTTTTTT. Protein: CASSLTSSRGTGELFF.